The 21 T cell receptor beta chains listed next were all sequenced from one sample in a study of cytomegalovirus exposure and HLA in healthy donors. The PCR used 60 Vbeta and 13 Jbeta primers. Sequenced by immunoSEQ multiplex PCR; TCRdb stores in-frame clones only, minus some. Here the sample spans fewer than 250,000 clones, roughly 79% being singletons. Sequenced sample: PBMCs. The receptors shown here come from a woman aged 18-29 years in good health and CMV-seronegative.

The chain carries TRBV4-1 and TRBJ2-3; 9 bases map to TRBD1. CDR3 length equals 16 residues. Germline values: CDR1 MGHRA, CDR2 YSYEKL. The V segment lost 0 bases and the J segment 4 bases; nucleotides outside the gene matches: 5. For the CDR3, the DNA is TGCGCCAGCAGCCAAGACGGGACAGGGACGGCAGATACGCAGTATTTT. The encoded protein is CASSQDGTGTADTQYF.

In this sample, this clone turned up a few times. The CDR3 nucleotides read TGCGCCAGCAGCGGGGGGACAGGGTCTAATGGCTACACCTTC. Translating it yields CASSGGTGSNGYTF. The rearrangement joins TRBV5-1 to TRBJ1-2, with 9 bases aligning to TRBD1. CDR1 and CDR2 (germline): SGHRS, YFSETQ. The CDR3 runs to 14 residues. Trimming took 4 bases from V and 6 from J; bases not matched to a gene: 7. Supplemented by reference TRBV5-1 and TRBJ1-2, the full variable domain reads KAGVTQTPRYLIKTRGQQVTLSCSPISGHRSVSWYQQTPGQGLQFLFEYFSETQRNKGNFPGRFSGRQFSNSRSEMNVSTLELGDSALYLCASSGGTGSNGYTFGSGTRLTVV.

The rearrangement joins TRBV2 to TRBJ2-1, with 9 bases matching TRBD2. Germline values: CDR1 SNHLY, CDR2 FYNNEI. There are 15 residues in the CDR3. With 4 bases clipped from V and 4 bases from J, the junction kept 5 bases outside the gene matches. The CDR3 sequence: CASSVGTSPYNEQFF. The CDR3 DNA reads TGTGCCAGCAGTGTGGGGACTAGCCCATACAATGAGCAGTTCTTC. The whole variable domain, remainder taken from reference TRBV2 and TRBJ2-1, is EPEVTQTPSHQVTQMGQEVILRCVPISNHLYFYWYRQILGQKVEFLVSFYNNEISEKSEIFDDQFSVERPDGSNFTLKIRSTKLEDSAMYFCASSVGTSPYNEQFFGPGTRLTVL.

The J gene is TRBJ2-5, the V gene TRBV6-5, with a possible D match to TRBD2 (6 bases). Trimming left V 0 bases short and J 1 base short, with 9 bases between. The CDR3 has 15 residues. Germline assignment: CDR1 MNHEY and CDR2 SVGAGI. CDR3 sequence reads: CASSYSRRAQETQYF. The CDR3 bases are TGTGCCAGCAGTTACTCAAGGAGGGCCCAAGAGACCCAGTACTTC.

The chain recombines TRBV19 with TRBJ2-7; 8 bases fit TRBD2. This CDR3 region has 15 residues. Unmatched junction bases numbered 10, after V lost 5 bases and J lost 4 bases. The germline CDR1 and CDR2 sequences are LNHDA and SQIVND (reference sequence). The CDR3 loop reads CASSPAAGESYEQYF. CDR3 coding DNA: TGTGCCAGTAGTCCTGCAGCGGGAGAGTCTTACGAGCAGTACTTC.

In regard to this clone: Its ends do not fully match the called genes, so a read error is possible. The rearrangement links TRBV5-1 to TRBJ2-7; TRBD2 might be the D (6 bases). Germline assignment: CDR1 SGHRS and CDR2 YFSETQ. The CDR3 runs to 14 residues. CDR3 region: CASSPALGGDREDF. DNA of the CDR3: TGCGCCAGCAGCCCCGCGTTGGGAGGAGATAGAGAGGACTTC.

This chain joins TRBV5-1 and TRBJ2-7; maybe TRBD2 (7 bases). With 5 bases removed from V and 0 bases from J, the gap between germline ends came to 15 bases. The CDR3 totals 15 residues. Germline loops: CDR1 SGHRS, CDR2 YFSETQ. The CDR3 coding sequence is TGCGCCAGCAGTTCTAAGGGGGGGGGCTCCTACGAGCAGTACTTC. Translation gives CASSSKGGGSYEQYF.

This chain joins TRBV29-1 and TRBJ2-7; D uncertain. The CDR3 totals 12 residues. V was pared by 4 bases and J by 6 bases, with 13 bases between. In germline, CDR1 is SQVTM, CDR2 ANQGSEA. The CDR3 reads CSVVSEFGEQYF. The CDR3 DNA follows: TGCAGCGTTGTGTCCGAGTTCGGCGAGCAGTACTTC.

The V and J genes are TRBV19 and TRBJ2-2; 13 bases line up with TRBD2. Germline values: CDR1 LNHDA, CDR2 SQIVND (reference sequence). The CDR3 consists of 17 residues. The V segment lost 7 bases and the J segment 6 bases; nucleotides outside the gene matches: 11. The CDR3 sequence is CASKKGLAGSSPGELFF. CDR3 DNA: TGTGCCAGTAAAAAGGGACTAGCGGGATCCTCTCCCGGGGAGCTGTTTTTT.

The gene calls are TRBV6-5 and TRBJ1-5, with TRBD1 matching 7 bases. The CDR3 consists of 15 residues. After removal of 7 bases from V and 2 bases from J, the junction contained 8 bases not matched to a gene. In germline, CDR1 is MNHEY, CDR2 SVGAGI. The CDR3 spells CASTPGGGGNQPQHF. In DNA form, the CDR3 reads TGTGCCAGCACCCCGGGAGGGGGCGGCAATCAGCCCCAGCATTTT.

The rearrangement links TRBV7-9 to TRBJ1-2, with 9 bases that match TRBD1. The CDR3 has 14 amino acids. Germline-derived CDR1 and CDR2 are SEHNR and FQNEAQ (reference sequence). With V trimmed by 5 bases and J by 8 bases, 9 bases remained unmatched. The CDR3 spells CASSNPGTGRGYTF. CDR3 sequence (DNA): TGTGCCAGCAGCAACCCTGGGACAGGGCGAGGCTACACCTTC.

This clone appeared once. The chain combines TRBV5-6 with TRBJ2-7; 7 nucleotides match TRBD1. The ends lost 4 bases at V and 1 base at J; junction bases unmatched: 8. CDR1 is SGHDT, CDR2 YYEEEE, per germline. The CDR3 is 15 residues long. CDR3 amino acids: CASSGRGFLSYEQYF. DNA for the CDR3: TGTGCCAGCAGCGGCAGGGGGTTTTTGTCCTACGAGCAGTACTTC.

In DNA form, the CDR3 reads TGTGCCAGCAGTCGCCGGACTAGCGGGAACTCCTACGAGCAGTACTTC. Translation: CASSRRTSGNSYEQYF. The rearrangement links TRBV2 to TRBJ2-7, with TRBD2 matching over 12 bases. V lost 5 bases and J lost 0; bases outside the gene matches: 5. This CDR3 comprises 16 residues. Germline V gene lookup returns CDR1 SNHLY and CDR2 FYNNEI.

The chain's CDR3 is CASTAVSNQPQHF. CDR3 sequence (DNA): TGTGCCAGCACCGCAGTGAGCAATCAGCCCCAGCATTTT. The chain carries TRBV6-6 and TRBJ1-5; D is undetermined. This CDR3 comprises 13 residues. Germline CDR1 is MNHNY and CDR2 is SVGAGI (reference sequence). Trimming removed 7 bases at V and 1 base at J, with 8 bases between.

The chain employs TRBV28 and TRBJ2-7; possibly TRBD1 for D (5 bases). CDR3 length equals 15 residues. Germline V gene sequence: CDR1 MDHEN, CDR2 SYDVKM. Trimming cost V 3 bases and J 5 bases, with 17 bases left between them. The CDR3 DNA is TGTGCCAGCAGTTTTGACCAGGGCGTCAGGCACGAGCAGTACTTC. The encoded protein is CASSFDQGVRHEQYF.

CDR3: CASSGVRHTDTQYF. CDR3 coding DNA: TGTGCCAGCAGCGGGGTGCGGCACACAGATACGCAGTATTTT. The chain employs TRBV2 and TRBJ2-3; a possible D gene is TRBD2 (5 bases). Trimming pared 6 bases from V and 2 bases from J, leaving 12 bases between. The CDR3 is 14 amino acids. Germline lookup yields CDR1 SNHLY and CDR2 FYNNEI.

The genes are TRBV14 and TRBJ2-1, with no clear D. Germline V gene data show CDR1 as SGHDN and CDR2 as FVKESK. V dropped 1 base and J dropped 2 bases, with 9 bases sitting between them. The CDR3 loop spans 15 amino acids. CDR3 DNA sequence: TGTGCCAGCAGCCAAGGAACGGTGACCTACAATGAGCAGTTCTTC. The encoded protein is CASSQGTVTYNEQFF.

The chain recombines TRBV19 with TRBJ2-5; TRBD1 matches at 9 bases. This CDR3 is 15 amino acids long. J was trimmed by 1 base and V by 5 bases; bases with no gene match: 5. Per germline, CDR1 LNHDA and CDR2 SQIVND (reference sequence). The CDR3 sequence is CASSADRGVQETQYF. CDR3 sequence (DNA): TGTGCCAGTAGTGCGGACAGGGGAGTCCAAGAGACCCAGTACTTC.

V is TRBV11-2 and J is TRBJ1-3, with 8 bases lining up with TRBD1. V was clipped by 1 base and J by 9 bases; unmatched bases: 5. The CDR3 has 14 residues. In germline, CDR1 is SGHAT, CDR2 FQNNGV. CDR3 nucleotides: TGTGCCAGCAGCTTAGCGGGAGACAGGGGCACCATATATTTT. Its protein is CASSLAGDRGTIYF.

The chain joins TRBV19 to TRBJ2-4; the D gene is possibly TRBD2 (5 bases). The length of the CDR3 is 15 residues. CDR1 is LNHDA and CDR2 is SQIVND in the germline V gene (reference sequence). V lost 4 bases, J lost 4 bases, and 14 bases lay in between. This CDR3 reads CASSNPREGKNIQYF. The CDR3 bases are TGTGCCAGTAGTAACCCTCGTGAGGGAAAAAACATTCAGTACTTC.

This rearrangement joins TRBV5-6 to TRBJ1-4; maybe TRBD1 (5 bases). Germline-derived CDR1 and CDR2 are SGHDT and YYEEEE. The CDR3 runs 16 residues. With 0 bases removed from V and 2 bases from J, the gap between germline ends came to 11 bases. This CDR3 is CASSLAFSGTNEKLFF. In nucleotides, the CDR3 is TGTGCCAGCAGCTTGGCCTTCTCAGGGACTAATGAAAAACTGTTTTTT.